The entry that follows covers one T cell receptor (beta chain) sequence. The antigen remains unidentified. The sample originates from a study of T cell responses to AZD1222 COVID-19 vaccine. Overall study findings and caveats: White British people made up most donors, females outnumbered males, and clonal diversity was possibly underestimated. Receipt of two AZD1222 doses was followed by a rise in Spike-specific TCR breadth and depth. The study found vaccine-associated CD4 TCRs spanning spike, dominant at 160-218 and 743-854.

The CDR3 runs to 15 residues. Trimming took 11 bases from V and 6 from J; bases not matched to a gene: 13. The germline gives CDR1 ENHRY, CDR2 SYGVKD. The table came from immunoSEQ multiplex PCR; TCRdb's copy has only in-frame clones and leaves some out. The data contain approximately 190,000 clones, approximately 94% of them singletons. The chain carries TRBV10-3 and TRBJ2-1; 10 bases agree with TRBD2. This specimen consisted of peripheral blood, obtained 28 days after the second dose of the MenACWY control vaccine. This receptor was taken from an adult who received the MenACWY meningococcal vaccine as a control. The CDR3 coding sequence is TGTGCCCATCAAAAGGTAGCGGGAGGAGCCAATGAGCAGTTCTTC. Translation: CAHQKVAGGANEQFF.